The 2 T cell receptor beta chains below all came from one sample that was sequenced in a study of shared clonotypes between healthy human individuals. The method was immunoSEQ multiplex PCR; TCRdb's version includes in-frame clones alone and lacks a portion of them. The table has 470,000 or so clones, 81% seen once; the top ten hold roughly 12%. Sequencing was done on a sample of PBMCs. The receptors originated from a middle-aged woman in good health. Some clones in this sample may be carry-over from other donors' samples.

In this sample, this clone turned up once. The rearrangement joins TRBV5-1 to TRBJ2-3; unclear D gene. The CDR3 extends over 13 amino acids. Looked up from germline, CDR1 is SGHRS and CDR2 is YFSETQ. V dropped 4 bases and J dropped 3 bases, with 9 bases sitting between them. This CDR3 is CASSQDLTDTQYF. In nucleotides, the CDR3 is TGCGCCAGCAGCCAGGACCTTACAGATACGCAGTATTTT.

The chain uses TRBV2 and TRBJ2-3, with 8 bases fitting TRBD2. Germline assignment: CDR1 SNHLY and CDR2 FYNNEI. The trim removed 1 base at V and 1 base at J, leaving 1 base unmatched. The CDR3 has 15 residues. The CDR3 DNA sequence: TGTGCCAGCAGTGAAGAGGGACTAGGCACAGATACGCAGTATTTT. Protein: CASSEEGLGTDTQYF. Using reference TRBV2 and TRBJ2-3 for the parts outside the CDR3, the full variable domain is EPEVTQTPSHQVTQMGQEVILRCVPISNHLYFYWYRQILGQKVEFLVSFYNNEISEKSEIFDDQFSVERPDGSNFTLKIRSTKLEDSAMYFCASSEEGLGTDTQYFGPGTRLTVL.